This is a list of T cell receptor beta chains from one sample in a study of control samples from healthy donors and cancer patients. Libraries were prepared by immunoSEQ multiplex PCR; TCRdb keeps only in-frame clonotypes and omits some of them. Here the sample spans about 61,000 clones, roughly 90% being singletons. Sequencing was done on a sample of PBMCs. Receptors were obtained from a man aged 60 to 69 with colorectal cancer. Each CDR3 is given with its conserved first and last residue. D genes are given only for firm matches. Size tells how often a clone was seen (once, few, many) or the class of an expanded clone, and some rows leave it out.

length: 14
size: -
V: TRBV7-6
J: TRBJ2-7
D: -
CDR3: CASSPRRGTYEQYF
DNA: TGTGCCAGCAGCCCGAGGAGGGGGACCTACGAGCAGTACTTC

length: 16
size: -
V: TRBV24-1
J: TRBJ2-1
D: TRBD2
CDR3: CATSDLRGGSYNEQFF
DNA: TGTGCCACCAGTGATTTGCGGGGGGGGTCCTACAATGAGCAGTTCTTC

length: 13
size: -
V: TRBV7-9
J: TRBJ2-4
D: TRBD2
CDR3: CASSSPTSGGFYF
DNA: TGTGCCAGCAGCTCTCCGACTAGCGGGGGTTTCTACTTC

length: 14
size: once
V: TRBV7-3
J: TRBJ2-1
D: -
CDR3: CASSLYGAYNEQFF
DNA: TGTGCCAGCAGCTTATACGGGGCCTACAATGAGCAGTTCTTC

length: 13
size: -
V: TRBV12-3/TRBV12-4
J: TRBJ1-2
D: TRBD1
CDR3: CASSPGGRFGYTF
DNA: TGTGCCAGCAGTCCAGGGGGTAGGTTTGGCTACACCTTC

length: 16
size: -
V: TRBV7-2
J: TRBJ2-2
D: -
CDR3: CASSLGPLANRHELFF
DNA: TGTGCCAGCAGCTTAGGGCCCCTGGCGAACCGGCATGAGCTGTTTTTT

length: 13
size: -
V: TRBV11-1
J: TRBJ2-7
D: -
CDR3: CASSLAGGGEQYF
DNA: TGTGCCAGCAGCTTAGCGGGGGGCGGCGAGCAGTACTTC

length: 16
size: -
V: TRBV6-1
J: TRBJ1-2
D: -
CDR3: CASSEAASGGGYGYTF
DNA: TGTGCCAGCAGTGAAGCTGCCAGCGGGGGTGGTTATGGCTACACCTTC

length: 15
size: -
V: TRBV5-8
J: TRBJ1-5
D: TRBD1
CDR3: CASSFGTGLFQPQHF
DNA: TGTGCCAGCAGTTTCGGGACAGGGCTCTTTCAGCCCCAGCATTTT

length: 15
size: -
V: TRBV5-6
J: TRBJ1-2
D: -
CDR3: CASSLWRDPNYGYTF
DNA: TGTGCCAGCAGCTTGTGGAGGGACCCCAACTATGGCTACACCTTC

length: 15
size: -
V: TRBV19
J: TRBJ1-6
D: -
CDR3: CASRFSGALNSPLHF
DNA: TGTGCCAGTAGATTCTCAGGGGCCCTTAATTCACCCCTCCACTTT

length: 13
size: -
V: TRBV30
J: TRBJ1-2
D: -
CDR3: CAWRDSPNYGYTF
DNA: TGTGCCTGGCGCGACAGTCCTAACTATGGCTACACCTTC

length: 13
size: -
V: TRBV18
J: TRBJ2-5
D: -
CDR3: CASSPQGVETQYF
DNA: TGTGCCAGCTCACCACAGGGGGTGGAGACCCAGTACTTC

length: 15
size: -
V: TRBV4-2
J: TRBJ2-3
D: -
CDR3: CASSQDRTATDTQYF
DNA: TGTGCCAGCAGCCAAGATAGGACAGCTACAGATACGCAGTATTTT

length: 14
size: -
V: TRBV30
J: TRBJ1-1
D: -
CDR3: CAWSVGQKNTEAFF
DNA: TGTGCCTGGAGTGTTGGTCAGAAGAACACTGAAGCTTTCTTT

length: 12
size: -
V: TRBV28
J: TRBJ1-2
D: TRBD1
CDR3: CASSDRGYGYTF
DNA: TGTGCCAGCAGTGACAGGGGGTATGGCTACACCTTC

length: 15
size: -
V: TRBV3-1/TRBV3-2
J: TRBJ2-3
D: TRBD2
CDR3: CASRASGGSTDTQYF
DNA: TGTGCCAGCCGCGCTAGCGGGGGGAGCACAGATACGCAGTATTTT

length: 13
size: -
V: TRBV7-2
J: TRBJ1-6
D: -
CDR3: CASSAQWNSPLHF
DNA: TGTGCCAGCAGCGCACAGTGGAATTCACCCCTCCACTTT

length: 14
size: few
V: TRBV19
J: TRBJ2-5
D: -
CDR3: CASSQRQVQETQYF
DNA: TGTGCCAGTAGTCAACGACAGGTCCAAGAGACCCAGTACTTC

length: 13
size: -
V: TRBV10-2
J: TRBJ2-7
D: -
CDR3: CASRQGARYEQYF
DNA: TGCGCCAGCAGACAGGGTGCGAGGTACGAGCAGTACTTC

length: 15
size: -
V: TRBV4-1
J: TRBJ2-7
D: -
CDR3: CASSLEDTTSYEQYF
DNA: TGCGCCAGCAGCCTTGAGGACACAACATCCTACGAGCAGTACTTC

length: 15
size: -
V: TRBV18
J: TRBJ1-6
D: TRBD1
CDR3: CASSPSGTENSPLHF
DNA: TGTGCCAGCTCACCTTCCGGGACAGAGAATTCACCCCTCCACTTT

length: 13
size: -
V: TRBV11-3
J: TRBJ1-1
D: -
CDR3: CASSSRAGTEAFF
DNA: TGTGCCAGCAGCTCAAGGGCAGGTACTGAAGCTTTCTTT

length: 15
size: -
V: TRBV2
J: TRBJ1-5
D: -
CDR3: CASSEGQTLGQPQHF
DNA: TGTGCCAGCAGTGAAGGGCAAACCCTGGGGCAGCCCCAGCATTTT

length: 13
size: -
V: TRBV12-3/TRBV12-4
J: TRBJ2-5
D: TRBD1
CDR3: CASSLWDSETQYF
DNA: TGTGCCAGCAGTTTATGGGACAGTGAGACCCAGTACTTC

length: 14
size: once
V: TRBV5-5
J: TRBJ1-5
D: TRBD1
CDR3: CASSFGQGNQPQHF
DNA: TGTGCCAGCAGCTTTGGACAGGGCAATCAGCCCCAGCATTTT

length: 14
size: -
V: TRBV19
J: TRBJ2-7
D: TRBD1
CDR3: CASSIATGAYEQYF
DNA: TGTGCCAGTAGTATAGCCACAGGGGCATACGAGCAGTACTTC

length: 15
size: -
V: TRBV7-2
J: TRBJ2-3
D: TRBD2
CDR3: CASSTRGADTDTQYF
DNA: TGTGCCAGCAGCACGCGGGGGGCTGACACAGATACGCAGTATTTT

length: 12
size: -
V: TRBV7-2
J: TRBJ1-1
D: -
CDR3: CASSFMGVEAFF
DNA: TGTGCCAGCAGCTTTATGGGGGTTGAAGCTTTCTTT

length: 16
size: -
V: TRBV5-4
J: TRBJ2-2
D: -
CDR3: CASSGRAGGDTGELFF
DNA: TGTGCCAGCAGCGGCCGGGCCGGCGGGGACACCGGGGAGCTGTTTTTT

length: 14
size: -
V: TRBV9
J: TRBJ2-3
D: -
CDR3: CASSVEDSADTQYF
DNA: TGTGCCAGCAGCGTAGAGGATAGCGCAGATACGCAGTATTTT

length: 14
size: -
V: TRBV24-1
J: TRBJ2-1
D: -
CDR3: CATSDHGLVAEQFF
DNA: TGTGCCACCAGTGACCACGGACTCGTCGCTGAGCAGTTCTTC

length: 16
size: -
V: TRBV5-8
J: TRBJ1-5
D: -
CDR3: CASSDSVDAGNQPQHF
DNA: TGTGCCAGCAGCGATAGCGTCGACGCAGGCAATCAGCCCCAGCATTTT

length: 11
size: -
V: TRBV7-9
J: TRBJ1-1
D: -
CDR3: CASSLAGEAFF
DNA: TGTGCCAGCAGCTTAGCGGGGGAAGCTTTCTTT

length: 14
size: -
V: TRBV19
J: TRBJ1-4
D: TRBD1
CDR3: CASGKQGRGEKLFF
DNA: TGTGCCAGCGGAAAACAGGGGCGGGGTGAAAAACTGTTTTTT

length: 14
size: -
V: TRBV6-5
J: TRBJ1-2
D: -
CDR3: CASSPLRTVQGYTF
DNA: TGTGCCAGCAGTCCGCTCAGGACAGTTCAGGGCTACACCTTC

length: 14
size: -
V: TRBV5-1
J: TRBJ2-4
D: -
CDR3: CASKVGGAKNIQYF
DNA: TGCGCCAGCAAAGTGGGGGGAGCCAAAAACATTCAGTACTTC

length: 16
size: -
V: TRBV7-3
J: TRBJ1-6
D: -
CDR3: CASSLGQGGSGSPLHF
DNA: TGTGCCAGCAGCTTAGGGCAGGGAGGGTCCGGTTCACCCCTCCACTTT

length: 16
size: -
V: TRBV15
J: TRBJ2-1
D: TRBD1
CDR3: CATSRDGQGARNEQFF
DNA: TGTGCCACCAGCAGAGATGGACAGGGGGCAAGGAATGAGCAGTTCTTC

length: 15
size: -
V: TRBV4-3
J: TRBJ1-2
D: TRBD1
CDR3: CASSQGWGQAYGYTF
DNA: TGCGCCAGCAGCCAAGGGTGGGGACAGGCCTATGGCTACACCTTC

length: 15
size: -
V: TRBV5-1
J: TRBJ1-2
D: -
CDR3: CASSLAQGILYGYTF
DNA: TGCGCCAGCAGCTTGGCACAGGGTATACTCTATGGCTACACCTTC

length: 15
size: -
V: TRBV6-1
J: TRBJ2-5
D: -
CDR3: CASSEGPGDVVTQYF
DNA: TGTGCCAGCAGTGAAGGGCCCGGGGACGTCGTGACCCAGTACTTC

length: 12
size: once
V: TRBV19
J: TRBJ2-2
D: -
CDR3: CASSIYTGELFF
DNA: TGTGCCAGTAGTATTTACACCGGGGAGCTGTTTTTT

length: 18
size: -
V: TRBV2
J: TRBJ1-6
D: -
CDR3: CASSARARIPGAHSPLHF
DNA: TGTGCCAGCAGTGCGCGGGCCAGGATTCCCGGGGCCCATTCACCCCTCCACTTT

length: 15
size: -
V: TRBV28
J: TRBJ1-1
D: -
CDR3: CASIFLIQGGTEAFF
DNA: TGTGCCAGCATTTTCCTGATCCAGGGAGGCACTGAAGCTTTCTTT

length: 11
size: -
V: TRBV24-1
J: TRBJ2-7
D: TRBD2
CDR3: CATTGGCEQYF
DNA: TGTGCCACCACCGGGGGGTGCGAGCAGTACTTC

length: 15
size: -
V: TRBV6-2/TRBV6-3
J: TRBJ1-6
D: -
CDR3: CASSYSADYNSPLHF
DNA: TGTGCCAGCAGTTACTCGGCAGACTATAATTCACCCCTCCACTTT

length: 15
size: -
V: TRBV19
J: TRBJ1-1
D: -
CDR3: CASSISRRVSTEAFF
DNA: TGTGCCAGTAGTATAAGTCGGCGAGTGAGCACTGAAGCTTTCTTT

length: 15
size: once
V: TRBV5-5
J: TRBJ1-2
D: TRBD1
CDR3: CASTLARTGGLGYTF
DNA: TGTGCCAGCACCCTGGCCCGGACAGGGGGTCTTGGCTACACCTTC